The clone carrying this T cell receptor beta chain has only a few counts. The entry originates in a study of cytomegalovirus exposure and HLA in healthy donors. Both 60 Vbeta primers and 13 Jbeta primers went into the PCR. Method: immunoSEQ multiplex PCR; TCRdb's copy keeps in-frame clones and lacks some. The profile covers roughly 160,000 clones, with 77% appearing a single time and 1.5% to 2% taken by the ten largest. The TCR originated in a woman aged 30 to 39 in good health and CMV-seronegative. The sequenced sample consisted of PBMCs.

In nucleotides, the CDR3 is TGCAGCGTTGCTGCTAGCGGGAGGAGTTACAATGAGCAGTTCTTC. It specifies CSVAASGRSYNEQFF. The chain recombines TRBV29-1 with TRBJ2-1; 11 nucleotides align to TRBD2. Trimming removed 4 bases from V and 4 bases from J; junction bases left unmatched: 6. The CDR3 is 15 amino acids. Germline loops: CDR1 SQVTM, CDR2 ANQGSEA.